This TCR beta chain was documented in a study of T cell responses to AZD1222 COVID-19 vaccine. The length of the CDR3 is 14 residues. V was clipped by 4 bases and J by 5 bases, with 13 bases between them. Germline CDR1 MNHEY, CDR2 SVGEGT. Sequencing was performed with immunoSEQ multiplex PCR; in TCRdb, only in-frame clones are kept and a portion is missing. The sample includes 150,000 or so clones, about nine tenths seen only once; the top ten take less than 9%. This specimen consisted of peripheral blood, obtained on day 0 of AZD1222 vaccination. The chain couples TRBV6-2 or TRBV6-3 to TRBJ2-3, with no clear D. The clonotype comes from an adult in good health. CDR3 in DNA: TGTGCCAGCAGTTTCTCAGTTGTCGAAGATACGCAGTATTTT. Protein: CASSFSVVEDTQYF.